This record covers a single TCR beta chain. Its specific antigen is unknown. It has no much larger one-base neighbor in the sample; base qualities were not kept. TCRbeta CDR3 regions were amplified from genomic DNA by means of the immunoSEQ Assay, a bias-controlled multiplex PCR. The study's own analysis went as follows. The number of nucleated cells in each sample was estimated from the amplification of reference gene primers within the assay. To quantify the absolute abundance of each unique TCRbeta CDR3 rearrangement, sequence reads were collapsed and filtered. For each sample, productive Simpson clonality was calculated as the square root of Simpson's diversity index across productive rearrangements. As stored in TCRdb, this immuneACCESS dataset retains in-frame rearrangements with V and J assigned. A fraction of the clones does not appear; measured against another copy, unresolved V genes explain less than half of the discrepancy, and the remainder lacks a known reason. Clonal size and the V and J genes are those of that table, whereas D and trimming came from the DNA. The sample contains approximately 100,000 clones, about 84% of them found a single time. The ten largest clones capture roughly 25% of the sample.

The entry originates in a study of blood T cell repertoires in COVID-19 (dated by TCRdb to the early 2020s). As for the study more broadly: Samples covering the acute and convalescent phases of COVID-19 were provided by collaborators in the United States, Italy and Spain. The prospective study material was composed of cDNA or gDNA derived from T cells, B-cell-depleted T cells, or PBMCs. The repertoires were released in a freely available public database meant as a resource for research on the immune response to SARS-CoV-2. A de-identified subject ID, COVID-19 status, age in years and sex were almost always included in the sample metadata. Where available, HLA class I and class II types were taken from metadata supplied by the sample provider and were not determined by assay-based typing. Subjects who had been exposed to COVID-19, were actively infected with it, or had recovered from it provided the deeply sampled blood TCRbeta repertoires that made up the dataset. The samples were drawn from two sources: the first 160 participants of the ongoing ImmuneRACE study, and approximately 1,300 subjects contributed by 6 global collaborators. Overall study results and their limits: Clinical and demographic metadata were provided uncurated, with the amount varying by source and participant.

For this chain, trimming is 4 bases at the V end and 7 bases at the J end, and the number of junction bases without a gene match is 2. The cysteine opens and the phenylalanine closes a CDR3 of 14 amino acids. Only the CDR3 DNA stays, 42 bases, in frame from base 1. The germline V gene yields MNHEY for CDR1 and SVGEGT for CDR2. Whole blood was collected in K2EDTA tubes by collaborating institutions according to the institutions' own protocols. For TCRbeta analysis, collaborators shipped samples in one of three forms: frozen whole blood, isolated PBMCs, or DNA extracted from either of those sample types.

The TCR was taken from a human donor in a cohort sampled during active COVID-19. The receptor chain draws on TRBV6-2 or TRBV6-3 and TRBJ1-5; the junction holds 12 bases that match TRBD1. Sequenced material: peripheral blood. CDR3 protein: CASSSGQGAQPQHF. The DNA is TGTGCCAGCAGTTCGGGACAGGGGGCCCAGCCCCAGCATTTT.